These 26 T cell receptor beta chains were all obtained from the same sample, sequenced in a study of blood T cell repertoires in COVID-19. The assay was immunoSEQ multiplex PCR, and TCRdb's table has in-frame clones only and misses some. This sample has about 220,000 clones, with approximately 84% found just once. The sample taken for sequencing was peripheral blood. These receptors originate from a man aged 50 to 60 who had recovered from COVID-19.

In nucleotides, the CDR3 is TGTGCCACCCGGACAGGTATCTACGAGCAGTACTTC. Translation: CATRTGIYEQYF. The chain couples TRBV6-5 to TRBJ2-7; 7 bases are shared with TRBD1. This CDR3 has 12 residues. The V gene end was trimmed by 10 bases and the J gene end by 3 bases; junction bases not matched to a gene: 6. Germline CDR1 MNHEY, CDR2 SVGAGI.

This chain joins TRBV11-2 and TRBJ2-5, with 8 bases that match TRBD2. The CDR3 contains 14 residues. V was clipped by 7 bases and J by 2 bases; unmatched bases: 6. Germline V gene lookup returns CDR1 SGHAT and CDR2 FQNNGV. The DNA of the CDR3 is TGTGCCAGCACCGGGGGGGGGTGGCAAGAGACCCAGTACTTC. As protein: CASTGGGWQETQYF.

The chain employs TRBV7-2 and TRBJ2-3; D might be TRBD1 (6 bases). The CDR3 has 16 amino acids. Trimming removed 5 bases from V and 4 bases from J, with 19 bases in between. CDR1 and CDR2 (germline): SGHTA, FQGNSA. The CDR3 sequence: CASSGKGETGADTQYF. The CDR3 coding sequence is TGTGCCAGCAGCGGGAAGGGGGAAACCGGGGCAGATACGCAGTATTTT. Together with reference TRBV7-2 and TRBJ2-3, the CDR3 gives the full variable domain: GAGVSQSPSNKVTEKGKDVELRCDPISGHTALYWYRQSLGQGLEFLIYFQGNSAPDKSGLPSDRFSAERTGGSVSTLTIQRTQQEDSAVYLCASSGKGETGADTQYFGPGTRLTVL.

The chain uses TRBV2 and TRBJ2-7, with D unclear. Per germline, CDR1 SNHLY and CDR2 FYNNEI. The ends were cut back, 4 bases at V and 2 bases at J, with 6 bases in the middle. This CDR3 is 12 amino acids long. The CDR3 DNA follows: TGTGCCAGCAGTGTAGTAACCTACGAGCAGTACTTC. Protein sequence: CASSVVTYEQYF.

The genes are TRBV19 and TRBJ1-5; possible D gene TRBD1, 6 bases. The CDR3 is made up of 16 amino acids. Per germline, CDR1 LNHDA and CDR2 SQIVND (reference sequence). Trimming left V 4 bases short and J 6 bases short, with 19 bases between. DNA of the CDR3: TGTGCCAGTAGTAAGACCTCTTCGGGGGGCTTTCAGCCCCAGCATTTT. This codes for CASSKTSSGGFQPQHF. Using reference TRBV19 and TRBJ1-5 for the parts outside the CDR3, the full variable domain is DGGITQSPKYLFRKEGQNVTLSCEQNLNHDAMYWYRQDPGQGLRLIYYSQIVNDFQKGDIAEGYSVSREKKESFPLTVTSAQKNPTAFYLCASSKTSSGGFQPQHFGDGTRLSIL.

The chain links TRBV27 to TRBJ1-2, with TRBD1 identical over 11 bases. Germline CDR1 MNHEY, CDR2 SMNVEV (reference sequence). V lost 0 bases and J lost 4; bases outside the gene matches: 7. The CDR3 covers 17 residues. The DNA for the CDR3 is TGTGCCAGCAGTTTATCGACAGGACAGGGGGCGGTCTATGGCTACACCTTC. This encodes CASSLSTGQGAVYGYTF.

The rearrangement joins TRBV5-1 to TRBJ1-1; 7 bases are a match to TRBD1. After removal of 4 bases from V and 7 bases from J, the junction contained 10 bases not matched to a gene. CDR1 is SGHRS, CDR2 YFSETQ, per germline. The CDR3 contains 14 residues. DNA for the CDR3: TGCGCCAGCAGCCAGACAGGGCCACCAATTGAAGCTTTCTTT. It translates to CASSQTGPPIEAFF.

The chain links TRBV27 to TRBJ1-2, with D perhaps TRBD1 (5 bases). CDR1 is MNHEY and CDR2 is SMNVEV in the germline V gene (reference sequence). V lost 4 bases to trimming and J lost 8 bases, with 8 bases between them. The CDR3 extends over 11 amino acids. The chain's CDR3 is CASSSGRGYTF. CDR3 DNA: TGTGCCAGCAGTTCAGGGCGAGGCTACACCTTC.

V is TRBV19 and J is TRBJ2-1, with TRBD2 matching 8 bases. The length of the CDR3 is 15 residues. Germline loops: CDR1 LNHDA, CDR2 SQIVND (reference sequence). The trim removed 5 bases at V and 6 bases at J, leaving 9 bases unmatched. As DNA, the CDR3 is TGTGCCAGTAGTGACCCGGGAGGGCCTCCCAATGAGCAGTTCTTC. Translated, it gives CASSDPGGPPNEQFF.

The gene calls are TRBV7-8 and TRBJ1-2; tentative D call: TRBD1 (6 bases). The V gene's germline CDR1 is SGHVS and CDR2 FQNEAQ. This CDR3 contains 15 residues. V shed 0 bases and J shed 8 bases, with 16 bases lying between them. Written as DNA, the CDR3 is TGTGCCAGCAGCTTAGCCCAGGGGCAGGCAGGCGGCTACACCTTC. This encodes CASSLAQGQAGGYTF.

This clone was counted a single time. The chain employs TRBV7-9 and TRBJ2-1, with 7 positions matching TRBD1. Trimming removed 0 bases from V and 4 bases from J; junction bases left unmatched: 3. The CDR3 runs to 15 residues. CDR1 and CDR2 (germline): SEHNR, FQNEAQ (reference sequence). CDR3 sequence: CASSLATGKYNEQFF. Written as DNA, the CDR3 is TGTGCCAGCAGCTTAGCGACAGGGAAATACAATGAGCAGTTCTTC.

The genes are TRBV6-5 and TRBJ2-5; 8 nucleotides line up with TRBD2. CDR3 length: 14 residues. With V trimmed by 6 bases and J by 5 bases, 8 bases remained unmatched. Germline V gene data show CDR1 as MNHEY and CDR2 as SVGAGI. The CDR3 DNA reads as TGTGCCAGCAGGACTAAAGCGGGAGTGGAGACCCAGTACTTC. It codes for CASRTKAGVETQYF.

This sequence joins TRBV27 and TRBJ2-2; TRBD2 matches at 8 bases. Germline V gene lookup returns CDR1 MNHEY and CDR2 SMNVEV (reference sequence). The CDR3 runs 15 residues. Trimming at V came to 3 bases and at J to 5 bases, leaving 5 bases not matched to a gene. CDR3 sequence: CASSFRGGFTGELFF. In DNA form, the CDR3 reads TGTGCCAGCAGTTTTCGGGGGGGCTTTACCGGGGAGCTGTTTTTT.

This clone occurred once. The genes are TRBV28 and TRBJ2-5; 8 positions match TRBD2. The ends lost 3 bases at V and 1 base at J; junction bases unmatched: 7. CDR3 length: 16 residues. Germline lookup yields CDR1 MDHEN and CDR2 SYDVKM. The DNA of the CDR3 is TGTGCCAGCAGTTTTGGGCTAGCGGGTCTCCAAGAGACCCAGTACTTC. Translating gives CASSFGLAGLQETQYF.

The chain recombines TRBV28 with TRBJ1-5; D is perhaps TRBD1 (6 bases). The length of the CDR3 is 14 residues. In germline, CDR1 is MDHEN, CDR2 SYDVKM. V lost 6 bases and J 4 bases, leaving 13 bases between the germline ends. The DNA of the CDR3 is TGTGCCAGCAGCTGGACAGAACCTAATCAGCCCCAGCATTTT. It yields the protein CASSWTEPNQPQHF.

The rearrangement uses TRBV4-2 and TRBJ1-2, with D perhaps matching TRBD1 (5 bases). Germline CDR1 LGHNA, CDR2 YNFKEQ. Trimming took 3 bases from V and 6 from J, leaving 8 bases between them. The CDR3 loop spans 12 amino acids. The CDR3 sequence: CASSQDINGYTF. CDR3 in DNA: TGTGCCAGCAGCCAGGACATAAATGGCTACACCTTC.

This clone was seen a few times. The chain is built from TRBV3-1 (or the pseudogene TRBV3-2) and TRBJ2-2; 7 nucleotides line up with TRBD1. Per germline, CDR1 LGHDT and CDR2 YNNKEL (reference sequence). This CDR3 spans 16 amino acids. The J segment lost 1 base and the V segment lost 4 bases, leaving 6 bases of the junction unmatched. CDR3 loop: CASSPGTDLNTGELFF. CDR3 coding DNA: TGTGCCAGCAGCCCAGGGACAGATTTGAACACCGGGGAGCTGTTTTTT.

This clone was seen once. The chain couples TRBV18 to TRBJ1-6; TRBD1 aligns across 7 bases. This CDR3 comprises 14 residues. With V trimmed by 3 bases and J by 7 bases, 3 bases remained unmatched. Germline V CDR1 and CDR2: KGHSH, LQKENI. CDR3 nucleotide sequence: TGTGCCAGCTCACCGTCACAGGGGAATTCACCCCTCCACTTT. It yields the protein CASSPSQGNSPLHF.

The chain carries TRBV10-3 and TRBJ1-4, with D maybe TRBD1 (5 bases). Deletions cut 8 bases from V and 4 bases from J, with 11 bases between. CDR1 ENHRY and CDR2 SYGVKD come from the germline V gene. The CDR3 has 13 residues. The chain's CDR3 is CAIRGALNEKLFF. In DNA, the CDR3 is TGTGCCATCCGCGGGGCTCTTAATGAAAAACTGTTTTTT.

This chain joins TRBV7-8 and TRBJ1-5, with D unresolved. Per germline, CDR1 SGHVS and CDR2 FQNEAQ. V lost 3 bases and J lost 4, with 7 bases in between. CDR3 length: 13 residues. CDR3 sequence reads: CASSFSPNQPQHF. In nucleotides, the CDR3 is TGTGCCAGCAGCTTTTCCCCTAATCAGCCCCAGCATTTT.

The chain employs TRBV28 and TRBJ2-7; TRBD1 agrees at 7 bases. CDR1 is MDHEN, CDR2 SYDVKM, per germline. The CDR3 runs 15 residues. J lost 2 bases, V lost 3 bases, and 7 bases had no gene match. The CDR3 is CASSLIDRAPYEQYF. The CDR3 nucleotides are TGTGCCAGCAGTTTGATTGACAGGGCACCCTACGAGCAGTACTTC.

The chain recombines TRBV7-9 with TRBJ2-7; D is uncertain. CDR3 size: 12 residues. V was pared by 2 bases and J by 2 bases, with 4 bases between. Germline CDR1 is SEHNR and CDR2 is FQNEAQ (reference sequence). CDR3 sequence: CASSLLPYEQYF. The CDR3 coding sequence is TGTGCCAGCAGCTTACTCCCCTACGAGCAGTACTTC.

J is TRBJ1-2 and V is TRBV4-1; D is unclear. Germline CDR1 reads MGHRA; CDR2 reads YSYEKL. The V and J ends lost 0 bases and 3 bases respectively, with 14 bases between them. The CDR3 spans 16 residues. The CDR3 protein is CASSQEVGPRHYGYTF. CDR3 coding DNA: TGCGCCAGCAGCCAAGAAGTGGGCCCACGACACTATGGCTACACCTTC.

The rearrangement uses TRBV5-1 and TRBJ2-1; D gene ambiguous. The CDR3 runs to 16 residues. Germline CDR1 and CDR2: SGHRS and YFSETQ. Deletions cut 4 bases from V and 8 bases from J, with 22 bases between. The CDR3 region is CASSHSWPSRGDEQFF. For the CDR3, the DNA is TGCGCCAGCAGCCATTCGTGGCCTTCCCGAGGCGATGAGCAGTTCTTC.

Concerning this clone itself: Distinct nucleotide sequences in the sample also encode this CDR3. The chain links TRBV6-5 to TRBJ1-2; D is unresolved. Germline V gene sequence: CDR1 MNHEY, CDR2 SVGAGI. Trimming removed 8 bases at V and 2 bases at J, with 9 bases between. The CDR3 has 12 residues. CDR3 bases: TGTGCCAGCGCCGGGTCAAACTATGGCTACACCTTC. Amino acids: CASAGSNYGYTF.

The chain has TRBV29-1 and TRBJ2-6; D gene ambiguous. CDR1 is SQVTM, CDR2 ANQGSEA, per germline. This CDR3 has 18 residues. V was trimmed by 5 bases and J by 0 bases, leaving 20 bases between them. CDR3 DNA: TGCAGCGTTTCAAACGATTTGACCGGGTTCTCTGGGGCCAACGTCCTGACTTTC. This translates into CSVSNDLTGFSGANVLTF.